These T cell receptor beta chains were read from a single sample in a study of T cells after yellow fever vaccination. TCRdb used MiXCR to reprocess the 5' RACE reads, holding one entry per CDR3 protein. Of 620,000 or so distinct CDR3 sequences listed, 9% to 15% are singletons. The sample consisted of PBMCs, taken on the day of the yellow fever booster vaccination. All receptors derive from a man aged 30-40 years who received the YFV17D yellow fever vaccine. CDR3s include the opening cysteine and the closing phenylalanine or tryptophan. The D gene is left open where the match is weak. A clone size is listed for some rows: how often the clone was seen (once, few, many), or a class if it is expanded.

TRBD1	TRBV7-2	few	TRBJ2-7	CASSLRTGDGEQYF	TGTGCCAGCAGCTTACGGACAGGGGACGGCGAGCAGTACTTC
.	TRBV19	few	TRBJ2-7	CATTRQGGDEQYF	TGTGCCACTACCAGGCAGGGTGGAGACGAGCAGTACTTC
TRBD1	TRBV19	few	TRBJ1-5	CASSIPRGGILSNQPQHF	TGTGCCAGTAGTATCCCCAGGGGGGGCATATTGAGCAATCAGCCCCAGCATTTT
TRBD2	TRBV27	few	TRBJ2-1	CASSNLAGSYNEQFF	TGTGCCAGCAGTAACCTAGCGGGCTCCTACAATGAGCAGTTCTTC
TRBD1	TRBV6-1	many	TRBJ2-5	CASSPPTGSGTQYF	TGTGCCAGCAGCCCCCCGACAGGGTCAGGGACCCAGTACTTC
TRBD2	TRBV29-1	.	TRBJ2-7	CSVEGLSGLADDEQYF	TGCAGCGTTGAAGGATTGTCGGGACTAGCGGATGACGAGCAGTACTTC
.	TRBV7-8	few	TRBJ2-7	CASRSAVVSGEQYF	TGTGCCAGCAGGTCTGCCGTAGTATCAGGCGAGCAGTACTTC
.	TRBV29-1	.	TRBJ2-7	CSARREGNYEQYF	TGCAGCGCCCGCCGGGAAGGGAACTACGAGCAGTACTTC
TRBD1	TRBV20-1	few	TRBJ2-1	CSASSAGGYYNEQFF	TGCAGTGCTTCTTCCGCAGGGGGTTATTACAATGAGCAGTTCTTC
.	TRBV12-3/TRBV12-4	many	TRBJ1-6	CASSLDGESNSPLHF	TGTGCCAGCAGTTTAGACGGCGAGTCCAATTCACCCCTCCACTTT
TRBD2	TRBV12-3/TRBV12-4	.	TRBJ2-2	CASSFGGGSGELFF	TGTGCCAGCAGTTTCGGGGGAGGGTCCGGGGAGCTGTTTTTT
TRBD1	TRBV7-8	few	TRBJ2-1	CASSDRDRGPYNEQFF	TGTGCCAGCAGCGACCGGGACAGGGGGCCCTACAATGAGCAGTTCTTC
.	TRBV18	few	TRBJ2-3	CASSLFRDRGTDTQYF	TGTGCCAGCTCACTATTCCGGGACCGCGGCACAGATACGCAGTATTTT
TRBD1	TRBV29-1	few	TRBJ2-1	CSVLTGYQQFF	TGCAGCGTTCTGACAGGGTACCAGCAGTTCTTC
TRBD1	TRBV28	.	TRBJ2-5	CASSGTGGLKTQYF	TGTGCCAGCAGTGGGACAGGGGGCTTGAAGACCCAGTACTTC
.	TRBV20-1	once	TRBJ1-4	CSAREPGEKLFF	TGCAGTGCTAGAGAACCTGGGGAAAAACTGTTTTTT
.	TRBV27	.	TRBJ2-7	CASSFARSYEQYF	TGTGCCAGCAGTTTCGCCCGCTCCTACGAGCAGTACTTC
.	TRBV6-1	.	TRBJ2-2	CASRVFLALERNTGELFF	TGTGCCAGCAGAGTCTTTCTGGCTCTGGAAAGGAACACCGGGGAGCTGTTTTTT
TRBD2	TRBV7-8	few	TRBJ2-3	CASSSRRGVRTDTQYF	TGTGCCAGCAGCTCCCGCCGGGGGGTCCGGACAGATACGCAGTATTTT
TRBD2	TRBV20-1	few	TRBJ2-5	CSAKGLAGEETQYF	TGCAGTGCTAAAGGACTAGCGGGAGAGGAGACCCAGTACTTC
.	TRBV6-5	few	TRBJ2-7	CASSYSIPNYEQYF	TGTGCCAGCAGTTACTCGATCCCCAACTACGAGCAGTACTTC
TRBD1	TRBV6-1	few	TRBJ2-7	CASRAQGAGSYEQYF	TGTGCCAGCAGAGCCCAGGGGGCGGGCTCCTACGAGCAGTACTTC
.	TRBV9	.	TRBJ2-5	CASATGAGCEETQYF	TGTGCCAGCGCCACGGGGGCGGGATGTGAAGAGACCCAGTACTTC
TRBD2	TRBV27	few	TRBJ2-3	CASRPGLAGTSTDTQYF	TGTGCCAGCAGACCCGGACTAGCGGGAACTAGCACAGATACGCAGTATTTT
.	TRBV5-5	few	TRBJ1-5	CASSLDLPSGQPQHF	TGTGCCAGCAGCTTGGATCTCCCGTCGGGTCAGCCCCAGCATTTT
TRBD1	TRBV6-1	many	TRBJ1-5	CASSDPGQRQPQHF	TGTGCCAGCAGTGATCCGGGACAGCGTCAGCCCCAGCATTTT
TRBD1	TRBV20-1	few	TRBJ1-1	CSAKGQGAGSFF	TGCAGTGCCAAAGGACAGGGGGCAGGGTCTTTCTTT
.	TRBV20-1	.	TRBJ2-1	CSAIRTNEQFF	TGCAGTGCTATTAGGACCAATGAGCAGTTCTTC
TRBD2	TRBV7-2	few	TRBJ2-5	CASRRGRVETQYF	TGTGCCAGCAGACGCGGGAGGGTGGAGACCCAGTACTTC
.	TRBV6-1	.	TRBJ1-5	CASSDPTREPQHF	TGTGCCAGCAGTGACCCCACCCGCGAGCCCCAGCATTTT
.	TRBV30	few	TRBJ2-1	CACPGRHNEQFF	TGTGCCTGCCCTGGGCGACACAATGAGCAGTTCTTC
TRBD1	TRBV4-3	few	TRBJ2-7	CASSLTGGGTYEQYF	TGCGCCAGCAGCCTGACAGGGGGCGGGACCTACGAGCAGTACTTC
.	TRBV28	few	TRBJ2-7	CASSFLSGIYEQYF	TGTGCCAGCAGTTTCCTGTCTGGGATATACGAGCAGTACTTC
TRBD2	TRBV20-1	.	TRBJ2-5	CSVVAGLQETQYF	TGCAGTGTCGTAGCGGGTTTACAAGAGACCCAGTACTTC
TRBD2	TRBV20-1	few	TRBJ2-3	CSARDLSVTSGRNTDTQYF	TGCAGTGCTAGAGATCTTTCGGTTACTAGCGGGAGGAACACAGATACGCAGTATTTT
.	TRBV20-1	few	TRBJ2-5	CSARDRQFGETQYF	TGCAGTGCTAGAGATAGGCAATTTGGAGAGACCCAGTACTTC